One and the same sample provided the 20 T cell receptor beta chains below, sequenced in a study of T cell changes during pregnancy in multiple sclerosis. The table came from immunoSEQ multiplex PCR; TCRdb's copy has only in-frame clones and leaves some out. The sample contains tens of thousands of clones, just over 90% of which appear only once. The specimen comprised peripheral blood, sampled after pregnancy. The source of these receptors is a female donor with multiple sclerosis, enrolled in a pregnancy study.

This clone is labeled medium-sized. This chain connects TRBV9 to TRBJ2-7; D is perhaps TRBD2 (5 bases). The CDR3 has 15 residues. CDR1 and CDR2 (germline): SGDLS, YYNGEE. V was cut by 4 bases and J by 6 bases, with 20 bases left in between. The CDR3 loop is CASSSGRPARGEQYF. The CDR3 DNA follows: TGTGCCAGCAGCTCAGGACGACCAGCACGGGGCGAGCAGTACTTC.

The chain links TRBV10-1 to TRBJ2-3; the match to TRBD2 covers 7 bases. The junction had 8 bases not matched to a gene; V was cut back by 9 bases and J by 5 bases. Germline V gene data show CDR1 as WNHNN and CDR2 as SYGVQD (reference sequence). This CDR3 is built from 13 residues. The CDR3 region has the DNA TGCGCCAGTTCAGGACTAGTTCGAGATACGCAGTATTTT. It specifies CASSGLVRDTQYF.

CDR3 nucleotides: TGCGCCAGCAGCCCCGGGACTAGCCCCGACACCGGGGAGCTGTTTTTT. Translating gives CASSPGTSPDTGELFF. The V call is TRBV5-1, the J call TRBJ2-2; 9 bases map to TRBD2. From germline, CDR1 is SGHRS and CDR2 YFSETQ. This CDR3 is 16 amino acids long. V was pared by 4 bases and J by 3 bases, with 7 bases of the junction left unmatched.

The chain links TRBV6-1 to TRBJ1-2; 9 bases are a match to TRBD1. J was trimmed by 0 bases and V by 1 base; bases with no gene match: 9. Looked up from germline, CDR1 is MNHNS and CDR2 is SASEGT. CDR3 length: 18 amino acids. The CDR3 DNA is TGTGCCAGCAGTGAAGAGGACAGGGGTTACCCCTCTAACTATGGCTACACCTTC. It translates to CASSEEDRGYPSNYGYTF.

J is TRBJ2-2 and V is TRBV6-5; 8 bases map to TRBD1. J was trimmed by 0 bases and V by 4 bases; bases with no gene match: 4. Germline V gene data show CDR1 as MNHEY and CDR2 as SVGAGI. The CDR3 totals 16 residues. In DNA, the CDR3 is TGTGCCAGCAGTTTTCGGACAGGGACGAACACCGGGGAGCTGTTTTTT. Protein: CASSFRTGTNTGELFF.

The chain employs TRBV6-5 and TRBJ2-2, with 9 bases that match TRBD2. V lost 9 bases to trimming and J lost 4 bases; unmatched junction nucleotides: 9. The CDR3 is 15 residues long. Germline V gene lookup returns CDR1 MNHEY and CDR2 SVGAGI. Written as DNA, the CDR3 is TGTGCCAGTTTTCAAGCGGGAGGAGTCACCGGGGAGCTGTTTTTT. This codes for CASFQAGGVTGELFF.

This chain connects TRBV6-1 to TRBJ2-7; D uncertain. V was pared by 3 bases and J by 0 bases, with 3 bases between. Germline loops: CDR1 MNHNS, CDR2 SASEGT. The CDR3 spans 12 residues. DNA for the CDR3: TGTGCCAGCAGTGACAGCTCCTACGAGCAGTACTTC. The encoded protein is CASSDSSYEQYF.

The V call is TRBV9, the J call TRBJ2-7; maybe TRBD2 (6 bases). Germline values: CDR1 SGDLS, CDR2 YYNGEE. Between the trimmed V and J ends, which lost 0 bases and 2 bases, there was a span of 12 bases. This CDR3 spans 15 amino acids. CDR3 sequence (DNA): TGTGCCAGCAGCGTAGCAACGGGAGATGCCTACGAGCAGTACTTC. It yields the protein CASSVATGDAYEQYF.

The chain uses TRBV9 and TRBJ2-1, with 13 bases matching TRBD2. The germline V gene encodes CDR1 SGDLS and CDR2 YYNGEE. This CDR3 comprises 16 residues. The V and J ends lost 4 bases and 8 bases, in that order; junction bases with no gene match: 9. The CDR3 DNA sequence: TGTGCCAGCAGCCCCCGGACTAGCGGGAGTCTTCATGAGCAGTTCTTC. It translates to CASSPRTSGSLHEQFF.

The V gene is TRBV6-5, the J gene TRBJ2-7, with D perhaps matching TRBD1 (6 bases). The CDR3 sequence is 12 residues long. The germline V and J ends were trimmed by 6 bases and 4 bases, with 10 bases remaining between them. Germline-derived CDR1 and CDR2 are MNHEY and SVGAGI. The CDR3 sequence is CASSRDRYEQYF. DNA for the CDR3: TGTGCCAGCAGCCGAGACAGGTACGAGCAGTACTTC.

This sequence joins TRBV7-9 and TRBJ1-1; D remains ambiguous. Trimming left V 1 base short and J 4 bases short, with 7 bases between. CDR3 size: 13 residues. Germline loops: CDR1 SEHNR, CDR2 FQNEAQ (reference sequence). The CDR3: CASSLDSGTEAFF. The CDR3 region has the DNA TGTGCCAGCAGCTTAGATTCGGGCACTGAAGCTTTCTTT.

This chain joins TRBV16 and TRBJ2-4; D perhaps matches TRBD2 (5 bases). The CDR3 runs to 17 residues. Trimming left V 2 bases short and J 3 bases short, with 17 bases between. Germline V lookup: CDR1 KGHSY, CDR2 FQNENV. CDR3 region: CASSQGDMSAGKNIQYF. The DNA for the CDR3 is TGTGCCAGCAGCCAAGGGGATATGTCCGCGGGCAAAAACATTCAGTACTTC.

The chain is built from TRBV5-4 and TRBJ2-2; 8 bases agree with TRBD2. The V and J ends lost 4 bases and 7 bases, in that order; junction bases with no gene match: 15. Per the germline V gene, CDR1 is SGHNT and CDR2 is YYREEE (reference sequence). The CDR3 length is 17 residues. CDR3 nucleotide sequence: TGTGCCAGCAGCCCGTCTTTGGAGCGGGAGAGAGGCGGGGAGCTGTTTTTT. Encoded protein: CASSPSLERERGGELFF.

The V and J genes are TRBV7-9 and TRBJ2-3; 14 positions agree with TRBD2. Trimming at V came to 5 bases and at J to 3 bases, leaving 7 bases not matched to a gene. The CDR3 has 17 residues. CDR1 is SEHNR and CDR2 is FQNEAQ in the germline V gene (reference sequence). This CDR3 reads CASSPPGLAGVTDTQYF. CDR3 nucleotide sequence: TGTGCCAGCAGCCCGCCGGGACTAGCGGGAGTAACAGATACGCAGTATTTT.

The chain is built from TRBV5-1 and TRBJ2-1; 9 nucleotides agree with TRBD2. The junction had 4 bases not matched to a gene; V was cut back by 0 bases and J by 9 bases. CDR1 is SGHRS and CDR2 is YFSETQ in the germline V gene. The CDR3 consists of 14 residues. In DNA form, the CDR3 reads TGCGCCAGCAGCTTGGTAGCGGGAGAAGGTGAGCAGTTCTTC. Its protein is CASSLVAGEGEQFF.

The CDR3 spells CASSIRQLEETQYF. In DNA, the CDR3 is TGTGCCAGTAGTATCCGACAGTTGGAAGAGACCCAGTACTTC. The rearrangement links TRBV19 to TRBJ2-5, with D maybe TRBD1 (5 bases). V was pared by 3 bases and J by 3 bases, with 11 bases between. This CDR3 region has 14 residues. Germline loops: CDR1 LNHDA, CDR2 SQIVND (reference sequence).

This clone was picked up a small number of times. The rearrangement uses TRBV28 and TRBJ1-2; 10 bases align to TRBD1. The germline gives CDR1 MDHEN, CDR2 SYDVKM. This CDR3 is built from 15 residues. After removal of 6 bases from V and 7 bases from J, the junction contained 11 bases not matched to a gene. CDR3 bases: TGTGCCAGCAGGGTACCGGGACAGGGGAAGGGTGGCTACACCTTC. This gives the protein CASRVPGQGKGGYTF.

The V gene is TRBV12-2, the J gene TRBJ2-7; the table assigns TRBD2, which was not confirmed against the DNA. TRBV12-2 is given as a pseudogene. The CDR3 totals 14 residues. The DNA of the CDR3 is TGTGCAAGTCGCTTACAAGAAAACTGCTACGAGCAGTACTTC. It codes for CASRLQENCYEQYF.

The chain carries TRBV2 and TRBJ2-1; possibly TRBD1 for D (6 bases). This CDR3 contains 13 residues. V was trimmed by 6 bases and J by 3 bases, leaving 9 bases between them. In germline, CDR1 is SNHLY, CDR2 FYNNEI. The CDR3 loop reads CASRTDSYNEQFF. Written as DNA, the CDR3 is TGTGCCAGCAGAACGGACAGCTACAATGAGCAGTTCTTC.

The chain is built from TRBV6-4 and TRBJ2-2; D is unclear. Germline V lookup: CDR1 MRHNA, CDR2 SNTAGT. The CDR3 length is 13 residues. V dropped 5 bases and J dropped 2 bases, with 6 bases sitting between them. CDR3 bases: TGTGCCAGCAGTTTGACTAACACCGGGGAGCTGTTTTTT. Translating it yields CASSLTNTGELFF.